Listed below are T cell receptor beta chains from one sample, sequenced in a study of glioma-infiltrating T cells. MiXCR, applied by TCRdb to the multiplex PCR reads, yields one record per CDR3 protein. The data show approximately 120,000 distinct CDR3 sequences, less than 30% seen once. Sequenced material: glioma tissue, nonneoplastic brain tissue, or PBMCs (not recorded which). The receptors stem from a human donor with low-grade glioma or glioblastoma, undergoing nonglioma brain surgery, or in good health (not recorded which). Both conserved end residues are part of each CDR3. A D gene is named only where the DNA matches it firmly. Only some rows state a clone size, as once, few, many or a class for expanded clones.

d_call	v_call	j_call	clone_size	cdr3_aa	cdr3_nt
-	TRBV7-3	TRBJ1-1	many	CASSSGGGYTEAFF	TGTGCCAGCAGCTCCGGCGGGGGATACACTGAAGCTTTCTTT
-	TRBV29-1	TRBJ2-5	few	CSVERGKYKETQYF	TGCAGCGTTGAACGGGGAAAATACAAAGAGACCCAGTACTTC
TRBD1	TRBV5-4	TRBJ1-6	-	CASSFRTGGNSPLHF	TGTGCCAGCAGCTTCCGGACAGGGGGTAATTCACCCCTCCACTTT
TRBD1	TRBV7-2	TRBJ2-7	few	CASRPGTGVREQYF	TGTGCCAGCAGGCCCGGGACAGGGGTAAGAGAGCAGTACTTC
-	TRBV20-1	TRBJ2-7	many	CSANTKPYEQYF	TGCAGTGCTAATACTAAACCCTACGAGCAGTACTTC
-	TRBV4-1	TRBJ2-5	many	CASSQESDTWETQYF	TGCGCCAGCAGCCAAGAATCGGACACGTGGGAGACCCAGTACTTC
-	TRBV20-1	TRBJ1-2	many	CSARPSPPNYGYTF	TGCAGTGCTAGGCCGAGCCCTCCAAACTATGGCTACACCTTC
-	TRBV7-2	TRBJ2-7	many	CASSPSTISYEQYF	TGTGCCAGCAGCCCTTCGACAATTTCCTACGAGCAGTACTTC
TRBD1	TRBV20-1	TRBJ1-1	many	CSAREGTGAGEAFF	TGCAGTGCTAGAGAAGGGACAGGGGCCGGTGAAGCTTTCTTT
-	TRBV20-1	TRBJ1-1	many	CSARGGRPEDEAFF	TGCAGTGCTAGAGGTGGGAGGCCTGAGGATGAAGCTTTCTTT
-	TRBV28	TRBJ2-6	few	CASSPLATGANELTF	TGTGCCAGCAGTCCTCTAGCGACTGGGGCCAACGAACTGACTTTC
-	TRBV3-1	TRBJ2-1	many	CASSQVGGGNEQFF	TGTGCCAGCAGCCAAGTGGGAGGGGGCAATGAGCAGTTCTTC
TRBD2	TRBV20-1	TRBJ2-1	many	CSARVSSGGGYNEQFF	TGCAGTGCTAGAGTTTCGTCGGGCGGGGGCTACAATGAGCAGTTCTTC
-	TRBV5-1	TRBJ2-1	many	CASSFVSVGAYEQFF	TGCGCCAGCAGCTTCGTGTCCGTTGGGGCATATGAGCAGTTCTTC
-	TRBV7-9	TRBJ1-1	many	CASSRPSRGKTEAFF	TGTGCCAGCAGCCGTCCCTCACGGGGAAAAACTGAAGCTTTCTTT
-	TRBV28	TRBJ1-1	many	CASSPVDPKQAFF	TGTGCCAGCAGCCCCGTCGACCCTAAACAAGCTTTCTTT
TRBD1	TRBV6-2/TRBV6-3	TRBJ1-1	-	CASTGQGTTEAFF	TGTGCCAGCACAGGACAGGGAACCACTGAAGCTTTCTTT
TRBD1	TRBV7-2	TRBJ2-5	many	CASSMGTVLETQYF	TGTGCCAGCAGCATGGGGACAGTTTTGGAGACCCAGTACTTC
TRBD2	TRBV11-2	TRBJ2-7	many	CASSREGVGIYEQYF	TGTGCCAGCAGCCGGGAGGGCGTTGGAATCTACGAGCAGTACTTC
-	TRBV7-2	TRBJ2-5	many	CASSSGTIQETQYF	TGTGCCAGCAGCTCGGGGACAATACAAGAGACCCAGTACTTC
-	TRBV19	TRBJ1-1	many	CASKRQFSTLNTEAFF	TGTGCCAGTAAGCGCCAGTTTAGTACCTTGAACACTGAAGCTTTCTTT
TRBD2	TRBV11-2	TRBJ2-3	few	CASSLNRGDIDTQYF	TGTGCCAGCAGCTTAAACCGGGGGGATATAGATACGCAGTATTTT